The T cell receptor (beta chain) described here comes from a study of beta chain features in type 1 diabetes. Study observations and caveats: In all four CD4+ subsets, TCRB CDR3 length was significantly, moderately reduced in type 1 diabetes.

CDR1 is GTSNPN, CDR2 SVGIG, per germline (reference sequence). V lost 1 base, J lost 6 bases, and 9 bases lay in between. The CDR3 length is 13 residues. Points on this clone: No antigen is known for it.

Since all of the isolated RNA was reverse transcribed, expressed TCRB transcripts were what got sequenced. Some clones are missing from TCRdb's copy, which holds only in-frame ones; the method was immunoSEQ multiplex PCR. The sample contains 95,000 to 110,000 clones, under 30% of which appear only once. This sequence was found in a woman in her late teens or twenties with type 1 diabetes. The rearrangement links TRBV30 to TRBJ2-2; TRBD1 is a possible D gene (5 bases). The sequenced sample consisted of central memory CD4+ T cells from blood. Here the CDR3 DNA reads TGTGCCTGGAGTGCTCAGGGTTCCGGGGAGCTGTTTTTT. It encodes CAWSAQGSGELFF.